The 6 T cell receptor beta chains listed next were all sequenced from one sample in a study of beta chain features in type 1 diabetes. Investigators reverse transcribed all isolated RNA, so they sequenced expressed TCRB transcripts. The data were produced by immunoSEQ multiplex PCR, yet TCRdb's version contains in-frame clones alone and is incomplete. The sample has under 800,000 clones, around 15% seen once. Sequenced: naive CD4+ T cells from blood. Receptors originate from a young man in good health.

In this sample, this clone turned up a few times. Compared with germline, one end of the junction differs, possibly owing to a read error. This chain uses TRBV10-3 with TRBJ2-1; D is possibly TRBD2 (7 bases). The CDR3 runs to 14 residues. Germline CDR1 is ENHRY and CDR2 is SYGVKD. CDR3 loop: CALRGGGAYNEQFF. For the CDR3, the DNA is TGTGCCCTCAGAGGGGGAGGGGCCTACAATGAGCAGTTCTTC.

The genes are TRBV29-1 and TRBJ2-5, with 9 bases that match TRBD2. With 8 bases clipped from V and 5 bases from J, the junction kept 15 bases outside the gene matches. The V gene's germline CDR1 is SQVTM and CDR2 ANQGSEA. The CDR3 covers 15 residues. The CDR3 nucleotides read TGCAGCATCCGACGCGCTAGCGGGATAGGGGAGACCCAGTACTTC. Its protein product is CSIRRASGIGETQYF.

The V and J genes are TRBV19 and TRBJ2-4; no definite D call. There are 12 residues in the CDR3. V was cut by 1 base and J by 6 bases, with 4 bases left in between. Germline V gene sequence: CDR1 LNHDA, CDR2 SQIVND (reference sequence). The chain's CDR3 is CASSIVGNIQYF. The CDR3 DNA reads TGTGCCAGTAGTATAGTCGGAAACATTCAGTACTTC.

This chain joins TRBV5-1 and TRBJ2-1; D not certain. The CDR3 covers 14 residues. The V end lost 4 bases, the J end lost 6 bases, and 14 bases lay between the germline ends. Germline V lookup: CDR1 SGHRS, CDR2 YFSETQ. The CDR3 loop is CASSPPALVNEQFF. The CDR3 coding sequence is TGCGCCAGCAGCCCCCCTGCACTGGTCAATGAGCAGTTCTTC.

The sample holds a few counts of this clone. This sequence joins TRBV29-1 and TRBJ1-5, with 7 nucleotides matching TRBD1. The germline gives CDR1 SQVTM, CDR2 ANQGSEA. V lost 6 bases to trimming and J lost 2 bases; unmatched junction nucleotides: 7. CDR3 length: 14 amino acids. CDR3: CSVETGTGNQPQHF. As DNA, the CDR3 is TGCAGCGTAGAAACCGGGACAGGCAATCAGCCCCAGCATTTT.

A few counts support this clone. The V call is TRBV19, the J call TRBJ1-2; D call uncertain. CDR3 length: 15 residues. Trimming removed 6 bases from V and 10 bases from J, with 24 bases in between. Germline CDR1 and CDR2: LNHDA and SQIVND (reference sequence). The CDR3 DNA is TGTGCCAGTAGGATTAGAAAGAAGGCCAATGGTTTCTACACCTTC. Amino acid sequence: CASRIRKKANGFYTF.